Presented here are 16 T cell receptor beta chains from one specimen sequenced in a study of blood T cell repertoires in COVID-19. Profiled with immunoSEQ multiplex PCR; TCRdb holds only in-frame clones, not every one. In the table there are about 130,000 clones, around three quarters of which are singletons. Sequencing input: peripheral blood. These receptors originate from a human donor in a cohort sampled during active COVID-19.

DNA for the CDR3: TGTGCCAGTAGTACCTTGACAGGCAGCAATCAGCCCCAGCATTTT. Protein: CASSTLTGSNQPQHF. The chain combines TRBV19 with TRBJ1-5, with D perhaps TRBD1 (6 bases). Trimming took 4 bases from V and 1 from J, leaving 11 bases between them. Germline loops: CDR1 LNHDA, CDR2 SQIVND (reference sequence). CDR3 size: 15 residues.

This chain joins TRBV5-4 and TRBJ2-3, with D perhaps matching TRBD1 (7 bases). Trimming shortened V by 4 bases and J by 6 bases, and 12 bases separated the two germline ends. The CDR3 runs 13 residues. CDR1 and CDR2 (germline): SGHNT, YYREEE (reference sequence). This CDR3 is CASSLRGDDTQYF. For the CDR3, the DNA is TGTGCCAGCAGCCTCAGGGGGGATGATACGCAGTATTTT.

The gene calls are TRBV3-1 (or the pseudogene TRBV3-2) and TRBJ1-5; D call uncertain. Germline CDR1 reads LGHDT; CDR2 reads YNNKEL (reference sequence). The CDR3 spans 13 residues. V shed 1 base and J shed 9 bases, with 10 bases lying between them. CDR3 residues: CASSQAIAGPQHF. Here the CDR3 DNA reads TGTGCCAGCAGCCAAGCAATAGCCGGGCCCCAGCATTTT.

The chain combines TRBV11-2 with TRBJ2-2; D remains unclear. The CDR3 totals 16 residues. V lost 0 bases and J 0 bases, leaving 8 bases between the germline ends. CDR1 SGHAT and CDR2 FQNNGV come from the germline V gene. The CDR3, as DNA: TGTGCCAGCAGCTTAGAAACAGCCCCGAACACCGGGGAGCTGTTTTTT. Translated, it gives CASSLETAPNTGELFF.

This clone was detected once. The CDR3 reads CAWSVRTSGNTDTQYF. In DNA, the CDR3 is TGTGCCTGGAGTGTACGAACTAGCGGAAACACAGATACGCAGTATTTT. The chain employs TRBV30 and TRBJ2-3; 8 bases are a match to TRBD2. The V gene end was trimmed by 0 bases and the J gene end by 2 bases; junction bases not matched to a gene: 7. Looked up from germline, CDR1 is GTSNPN and CDR2 is SVGIG (reference sequence). The CDR3 extends over 16 amino acids.

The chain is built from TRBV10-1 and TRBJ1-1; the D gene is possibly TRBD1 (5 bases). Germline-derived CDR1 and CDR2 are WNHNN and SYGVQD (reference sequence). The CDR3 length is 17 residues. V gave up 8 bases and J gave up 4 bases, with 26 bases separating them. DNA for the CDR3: TGCGCCAGCTCCGGGACTACTGTACTCGACCAGGGCACTGAAGCTTTCTTT. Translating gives CASSGTTVLDQGTEAFF.

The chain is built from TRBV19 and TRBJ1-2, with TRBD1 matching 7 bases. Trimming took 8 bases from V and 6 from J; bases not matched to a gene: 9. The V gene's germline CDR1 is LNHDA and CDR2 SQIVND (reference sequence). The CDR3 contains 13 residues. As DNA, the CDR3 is TGTGCCAGTCCCCCGACAGGGACAGATGGCTACACCTTC. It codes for CASPPTGTDGYTF.

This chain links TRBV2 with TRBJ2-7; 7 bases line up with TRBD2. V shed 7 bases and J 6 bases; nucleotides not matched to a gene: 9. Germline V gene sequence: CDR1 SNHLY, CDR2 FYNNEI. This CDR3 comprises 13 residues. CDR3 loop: CASNGVGGVEQYF. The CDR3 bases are TGTGCCAGCAACGGAGTGGGGGGGGTCGAGCAGTACTTC.

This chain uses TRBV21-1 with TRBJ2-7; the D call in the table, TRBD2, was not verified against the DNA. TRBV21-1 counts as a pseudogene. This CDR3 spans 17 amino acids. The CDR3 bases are TGTGCCAGCAGCAAAGTGTCGGGTTTGCCTATGTCCTACGAGCAGTACTTC. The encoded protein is CASSKVSGLPMSYEQYF.

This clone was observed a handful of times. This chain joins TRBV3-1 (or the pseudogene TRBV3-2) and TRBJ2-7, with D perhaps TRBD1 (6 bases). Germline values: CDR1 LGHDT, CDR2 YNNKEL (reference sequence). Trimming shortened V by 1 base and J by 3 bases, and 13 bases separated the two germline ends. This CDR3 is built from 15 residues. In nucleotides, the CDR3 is TGTGCCAGCAGCCAAGGGGAAAACAGGGTCTACGAGCAGTACTTC. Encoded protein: CASSQGENRVYEQYF.

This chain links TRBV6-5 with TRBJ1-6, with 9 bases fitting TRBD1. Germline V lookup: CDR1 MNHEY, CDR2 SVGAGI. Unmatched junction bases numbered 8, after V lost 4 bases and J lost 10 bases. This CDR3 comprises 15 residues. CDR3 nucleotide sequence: TGTGCCAGCAGTTCTAGGGACAGGGAAGACTCACCCCTCCACTTT. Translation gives CASSSRDREDSPLHF.

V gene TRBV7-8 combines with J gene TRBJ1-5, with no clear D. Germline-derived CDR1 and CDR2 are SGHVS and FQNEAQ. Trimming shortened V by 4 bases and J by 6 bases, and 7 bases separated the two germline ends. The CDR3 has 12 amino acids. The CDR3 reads CASSSGGQPQHF. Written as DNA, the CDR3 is TGTGCCAGCAGCTCAGGAGGTCAGCCCCAGCATTTT.

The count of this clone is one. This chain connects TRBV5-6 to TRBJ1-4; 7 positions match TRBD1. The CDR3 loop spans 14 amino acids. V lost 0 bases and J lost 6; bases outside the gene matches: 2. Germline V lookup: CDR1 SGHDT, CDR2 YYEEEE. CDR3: CASSLGQGYEKLFF. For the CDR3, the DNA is TGTGCCAGCAGCTTGGGACAGGGATATGAAAAACTGTTTTTT.

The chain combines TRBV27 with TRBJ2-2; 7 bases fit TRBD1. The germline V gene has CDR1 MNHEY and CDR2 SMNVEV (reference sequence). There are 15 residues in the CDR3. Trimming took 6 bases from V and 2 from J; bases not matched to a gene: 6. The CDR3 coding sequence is TGTGCCAGCAGACTTGGGACAGCAAACACCGGGGAGCTGTTTTTT. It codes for CASRLGTANTGELFF.

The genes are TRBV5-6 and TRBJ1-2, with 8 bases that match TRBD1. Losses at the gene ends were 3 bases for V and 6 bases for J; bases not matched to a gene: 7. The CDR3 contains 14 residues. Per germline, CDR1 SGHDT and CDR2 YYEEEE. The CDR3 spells CASSWGQVQDGYTF. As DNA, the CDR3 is TGTGCCAGCAGCTGGGGACAGGTTCAAGATGGCTACACCTTC. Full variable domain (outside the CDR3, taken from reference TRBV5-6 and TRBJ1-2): DAGVTQSPTHLIKTRGQQVTLRCSPKSGHDTVSWYQQALGQGPQFIFQYYEEEERQRGNFPDRFSGHQFPNYSSELNVNALLLGDSALYLCASSWGQVQDGYTFGSGTRLTVV.

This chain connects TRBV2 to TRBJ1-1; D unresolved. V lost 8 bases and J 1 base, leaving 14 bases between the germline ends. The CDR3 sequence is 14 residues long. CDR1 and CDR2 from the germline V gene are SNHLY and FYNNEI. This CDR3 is CASGRSRENTEAFF. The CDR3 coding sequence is TGTGCCAGCGGTCGAAGCCGGGAGAACACTGAAGCTTTCTTT.